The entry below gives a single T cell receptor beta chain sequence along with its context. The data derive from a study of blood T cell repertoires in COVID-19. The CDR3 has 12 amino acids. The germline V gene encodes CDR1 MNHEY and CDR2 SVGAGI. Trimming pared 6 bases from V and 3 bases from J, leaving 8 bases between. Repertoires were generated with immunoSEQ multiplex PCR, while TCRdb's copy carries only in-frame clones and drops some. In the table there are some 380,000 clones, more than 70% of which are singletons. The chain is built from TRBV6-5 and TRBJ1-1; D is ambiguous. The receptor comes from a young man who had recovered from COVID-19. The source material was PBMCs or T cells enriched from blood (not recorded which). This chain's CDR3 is CASRSGDTEAFF. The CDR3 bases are TGTGCCAGCAGGAGTGGTGACACTGAAGCTTTCTTT.